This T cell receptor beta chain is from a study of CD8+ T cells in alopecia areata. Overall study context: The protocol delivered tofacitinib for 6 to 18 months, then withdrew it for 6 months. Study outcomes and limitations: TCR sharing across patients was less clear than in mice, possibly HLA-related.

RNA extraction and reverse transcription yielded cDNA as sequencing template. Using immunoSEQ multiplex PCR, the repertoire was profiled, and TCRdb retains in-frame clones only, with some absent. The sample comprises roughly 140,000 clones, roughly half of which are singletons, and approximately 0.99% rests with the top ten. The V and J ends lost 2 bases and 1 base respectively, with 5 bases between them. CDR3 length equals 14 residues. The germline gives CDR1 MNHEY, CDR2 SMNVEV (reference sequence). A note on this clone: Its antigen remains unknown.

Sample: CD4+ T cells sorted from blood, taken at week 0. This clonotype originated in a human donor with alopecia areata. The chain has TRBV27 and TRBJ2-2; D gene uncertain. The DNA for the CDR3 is TGTGCCAGCAGTTTACAGCGGAACACCGGGGAGCTGTTTTTT. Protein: CASSLQRNTGELFF.